A selection of T cell receptor beta chains follows, all from one sample in a study of beta chain features in type 1 diabetes. The assay was immunoSEQ multiplex PCR, and TCRdb's table has in-frame clones only and misses some. The sample lists around 310,000 clones; about 13% were seen once. The sequenced sample was naive CD4+ T cells from blood. The receptors originated from a young woman with type 1 diabetes. Both conserved end residues are trimmed from each CDR3. D genes are given only for firm matches.

V	D	J	CDR3
TRBV10-3	-	TRBJ1-1	AISDQGPKLNTEAF
TRBV5-8	-	TRBJ1-1	ASSLVPENTEAF
TRBV6-5	-	TRBJ1-1	ASSYEFGDYTEAF
TRBV30	-	TRBJ2-4	AWSADLQGD
TRBV13	TRBD2	TRBJ2-2	ASSLSGGRELGELF
TRBV5-1	TRBD1	TRBJ2-3	ASSFTGVPSATQY
TRBV6-6	-	TRBJ1-5	ASSPSRGQPQH
TRBV4-1	-	TRBJ2-7	ASSQDSQRQY
TRBV2	TRBD1	TRBJ1-2	ASSERIWTG
TRBV21-1	-	TRBJ2-7	ASSKFSRNYEQY
TRBV9	-	TRBJ1-2	ASSVGEGARYGYT
TRBV4-2	-	TRBJ2-3	ASSRGQDGGTDTQY
TRBV7-3	TRBD1	TRBJ1-2	ASSLEGTGLGYT
TRBV25-1	-	TRBJ2-5	ASIPGETQY
TRBV6-5	TRBD1	TRBJ1-1	ASSSGRGLAF
TRBV18	TRBD1	TRBJ1-2	ASSPYNGPGQGRGGYT
TRBV7-9	TRBD1	TRBJ1-5	ATGQGFDQPQH
TRBV9	TRBD1	TRBJ1-1	ASSASGGGNTEAF
TRBV25-1	TRBD1	TRBJ1-1	ASRRQGNTEAF
TRBV12-5	TRBD1	TRBJ2-1	ASAPRTGFEQF
TRBV4-2	-	TRBJ2-3	ASSQEESDTQY
TRBV14	TRBD1	TRBJ1-1	ASSPNRDRMLNTEAF
TRBV12-5	TRBD1	TRBJ1-5	ASGLVLGTGVGNQPQH
TRBV20-1	-	TRBJ1-4	SAGADKLF
TRBV7-9	-	TRBJ2-7	ASSHPWPAPRGSYEQY
TRBV27	TRBD1	TRBJ1-1	ASSLPGTGSEAF